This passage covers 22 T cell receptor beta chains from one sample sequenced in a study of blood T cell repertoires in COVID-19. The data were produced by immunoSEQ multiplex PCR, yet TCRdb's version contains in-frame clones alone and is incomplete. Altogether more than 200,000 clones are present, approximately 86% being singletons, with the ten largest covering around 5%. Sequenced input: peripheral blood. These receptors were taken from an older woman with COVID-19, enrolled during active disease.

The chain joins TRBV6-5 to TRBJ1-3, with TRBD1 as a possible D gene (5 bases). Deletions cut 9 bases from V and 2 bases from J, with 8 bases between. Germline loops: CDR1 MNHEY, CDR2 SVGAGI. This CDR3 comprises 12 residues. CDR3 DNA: TGTGCCAGTGGGACTCCTGGAAACACCATATATTTT. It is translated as CASGTPGNTIYF.

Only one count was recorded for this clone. The CDR3 DNA follows: TGTGCCAGCAGCCTCCTCGGGGGCTCCTACAATGAGCAGTTCTTC. Protein product: CASSLLGGSYNEQFF. The V and J genes are TRBV14 and TRBJ2-1; possibly TRBD2 for D (6 bases). The V and J ends lost 4 bases and 0 bases respectively, with 10 bases between them. This CDR3 has 15 residues. Germline V gene sequence: CDR1 SGHDN, CDR2 FVKESK. Based on the CDR3 plus reference TRBV14 and TRBJ2-1, the full variable domain is EAGVTQFPSHSVIEKGQTVTLRCDPISGHDNLYWYRRVMGKEIKFLLHFVKESKQDESGMPNNRFLAERTGGTYSTLKVQPAELEDSGVYFCASSLLGGSYNEQFFGPGTRLTVL.

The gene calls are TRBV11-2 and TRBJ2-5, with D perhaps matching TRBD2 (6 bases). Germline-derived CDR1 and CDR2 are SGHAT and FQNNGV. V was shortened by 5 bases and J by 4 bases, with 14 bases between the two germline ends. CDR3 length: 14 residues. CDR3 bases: TGTGCCAGCAGCCCGAACTGGGGGGTAGAGACCCAGTACTTC. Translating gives CASSPNWGVETQYF.

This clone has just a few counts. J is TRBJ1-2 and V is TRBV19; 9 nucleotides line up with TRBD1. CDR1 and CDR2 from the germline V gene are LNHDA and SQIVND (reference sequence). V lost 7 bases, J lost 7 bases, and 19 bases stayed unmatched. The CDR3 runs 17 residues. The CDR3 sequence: CASTPRAPGQGSFGYTF. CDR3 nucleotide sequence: TGTGCCAGTACCCCACGCGCCCCGGGACAGGGTTCCTTTGGCTACACCTTC. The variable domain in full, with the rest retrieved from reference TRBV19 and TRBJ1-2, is DGGITQSPKYLFRKEGQNVTLSCEQNLNHDAMYWYRQDPGQGLRLIYYSQIVNDFQKGDIAEGYSVSREKKESFPLTVTSAQKNPTAFYLCASTPRAPGQGSFGYTFGSGTRLTVV.

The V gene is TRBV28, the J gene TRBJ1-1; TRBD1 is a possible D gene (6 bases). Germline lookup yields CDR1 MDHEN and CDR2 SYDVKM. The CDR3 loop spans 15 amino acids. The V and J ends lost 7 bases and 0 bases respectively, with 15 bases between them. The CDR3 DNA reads TGTGCCAGCACTGGGACACCTTCCATGAACACTGAAGCTTTCTTT. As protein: CASTGTPSMNTEAFF.

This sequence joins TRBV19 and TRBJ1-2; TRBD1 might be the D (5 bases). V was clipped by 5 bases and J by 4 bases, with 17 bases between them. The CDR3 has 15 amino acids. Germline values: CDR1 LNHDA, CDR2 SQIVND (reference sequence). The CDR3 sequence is CASSGGGDGPYGYTF. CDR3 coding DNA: TGTGCCAGTAGTGGCGGGGGGGACGGTCCCTATGGCTACACCTTC.

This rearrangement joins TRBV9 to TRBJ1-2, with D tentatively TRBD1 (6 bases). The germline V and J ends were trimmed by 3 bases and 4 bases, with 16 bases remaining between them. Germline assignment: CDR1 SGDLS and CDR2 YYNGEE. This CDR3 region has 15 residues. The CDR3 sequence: CASSGDLQGFYGYTF. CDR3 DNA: TGTGCCAGCAGCGGGGACCTCCAGGGGTTCTATGGCTACACCTTC. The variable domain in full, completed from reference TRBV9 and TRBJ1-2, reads DSGVTQTPKHLITATGQRVTLRCSPRSGDLSVYWYQQSLDQGLQFLIQYYNGEERAKGNILERFSAQQFPDLHSELNLSSLELGDSALYFCASSGDLQGFYGYTFGSGTRLTVV.

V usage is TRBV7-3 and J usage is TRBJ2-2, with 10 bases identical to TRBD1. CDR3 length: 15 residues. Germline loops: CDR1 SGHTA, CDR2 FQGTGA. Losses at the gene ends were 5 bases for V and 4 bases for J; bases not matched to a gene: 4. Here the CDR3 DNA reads TGTGCCAGCAGCGACCGGGACAGGGGCACCGGGGAGCTGTTTTTT. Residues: CASSDRDRGTGELFF.

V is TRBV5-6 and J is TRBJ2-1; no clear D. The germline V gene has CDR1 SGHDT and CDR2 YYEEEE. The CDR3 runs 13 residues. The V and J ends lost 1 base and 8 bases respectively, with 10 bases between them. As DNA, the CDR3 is TGTGCCAGCAGCTTGAGGCCTCTAGATGAGCAGTTCTTC. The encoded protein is CASSLRPLDEQFF. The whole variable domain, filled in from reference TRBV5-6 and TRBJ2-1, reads DAGVTQSPTHLIKTRGQQVTLRCSPKSGHDTVSWYQQALGQGPQFIFQYYEEEERQRGNFPDRFSGHQFPNYSSELNVNALLLGDSALYLCASSLRPLDEQFFGPGTRLTVL.

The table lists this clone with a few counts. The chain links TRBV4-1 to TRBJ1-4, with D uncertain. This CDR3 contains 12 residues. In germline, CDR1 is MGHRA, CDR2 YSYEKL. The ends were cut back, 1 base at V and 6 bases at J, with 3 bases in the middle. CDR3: CASSQVYEKLFF. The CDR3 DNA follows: TGCGCCAGCAGCCAAGTATATGAAAAACTGTTTTTT.

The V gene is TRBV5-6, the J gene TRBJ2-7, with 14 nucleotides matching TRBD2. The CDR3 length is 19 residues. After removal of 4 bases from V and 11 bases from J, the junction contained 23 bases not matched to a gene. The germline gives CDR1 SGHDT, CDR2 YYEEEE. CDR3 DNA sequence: TGTGCCAGCAGCCCTGGGACTAGCGGGAGTCTTGACCCAGGGGAGGGCAAGTACTTC. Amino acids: CASSPGTSGSLDPGEGKYF. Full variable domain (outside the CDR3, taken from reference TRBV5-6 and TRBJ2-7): DAGVTQSPTHLIKTRGQQVTLRCSPKSGHDTVSWYQQALGQGPQFIFQYYEEEERQRGNFPDRFSGHQFPNYSSELNVNALLLGDSALYLCASSPGTSGSLDPGEGKYFGPGTRLTVT.

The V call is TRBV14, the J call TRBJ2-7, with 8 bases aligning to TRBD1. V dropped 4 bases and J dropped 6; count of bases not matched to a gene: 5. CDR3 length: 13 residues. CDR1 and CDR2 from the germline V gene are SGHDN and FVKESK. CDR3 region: CASSRDRGSEQYF. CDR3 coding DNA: TGTGCCAGCAGCCGCGACAGGGGCTCCGAGCAGTACTTC.

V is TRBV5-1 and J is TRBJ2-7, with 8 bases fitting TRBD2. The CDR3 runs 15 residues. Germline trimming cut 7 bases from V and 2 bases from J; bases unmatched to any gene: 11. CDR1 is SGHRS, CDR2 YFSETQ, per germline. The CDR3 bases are TGCGCCAGCCAGTCGACTTTAGCGGGACCCTACGAGCAGTACTTC. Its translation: CASQSTLAGPYEQYF. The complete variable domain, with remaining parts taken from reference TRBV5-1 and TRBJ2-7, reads KAGVTQTPRYLIKTRGQQVTLSCSPISGHRSVSWYQQTPGQGLQFLFEYFSETQRNKGNFPGRFSGRQFSNSRSEMNVSTLELGDSALYLCASQSTLAGPYEQYFGPGTRLTVT.

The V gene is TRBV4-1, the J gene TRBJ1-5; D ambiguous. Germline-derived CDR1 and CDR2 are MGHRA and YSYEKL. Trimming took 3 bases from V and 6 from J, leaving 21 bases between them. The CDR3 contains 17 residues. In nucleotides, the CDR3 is TGCGCCAGCAGCCAGAAAAGGGAGGTCCTCTTAGGTCAGCCCCAGCATTTT. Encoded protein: CASSQKREVLLGQPQHF.

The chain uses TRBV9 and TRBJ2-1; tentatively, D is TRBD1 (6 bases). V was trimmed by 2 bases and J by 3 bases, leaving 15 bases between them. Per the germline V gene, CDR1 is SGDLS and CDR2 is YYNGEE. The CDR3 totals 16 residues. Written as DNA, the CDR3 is TGTGCCAGCAGCGTCGCAGGGGAAGGTTTCTACAATGAGCAGTTCTTC. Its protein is CASSVAGEGFYNEQFF.

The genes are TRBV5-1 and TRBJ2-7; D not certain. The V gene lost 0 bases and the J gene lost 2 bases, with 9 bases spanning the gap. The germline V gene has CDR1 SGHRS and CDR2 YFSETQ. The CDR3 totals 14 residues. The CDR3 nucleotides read TGCGCCAGCAGCTTGGCCGGTACCGCCTACGAGCAGTACTTC. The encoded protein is CASSLAGTAYEQYF. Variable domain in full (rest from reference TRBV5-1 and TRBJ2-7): KAGVTQTPRYLIKTRGQQVTLSCSPISGHRSVSWYQQTPGQGLQFLFEYFSETQRNKGNFPGRFSGRQFSNSRSEMNVSTLELGDSALYLCASSLAGTAYEQYFGPGTRLTVT.

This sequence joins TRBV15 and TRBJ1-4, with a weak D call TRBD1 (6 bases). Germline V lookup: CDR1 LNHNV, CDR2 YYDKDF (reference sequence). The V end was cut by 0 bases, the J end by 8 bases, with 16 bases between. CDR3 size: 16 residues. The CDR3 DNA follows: TGTGCCACCAGCAGAGATTGGGGCAGGGGACGAGAAAAACTGTTTTTT. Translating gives CATSRDWGRGREKLFF.

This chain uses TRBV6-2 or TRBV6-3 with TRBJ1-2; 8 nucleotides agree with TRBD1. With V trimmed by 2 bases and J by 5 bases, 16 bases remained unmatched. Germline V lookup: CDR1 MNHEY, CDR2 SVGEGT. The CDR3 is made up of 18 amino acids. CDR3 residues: CASSYQTIRTGPSYGYTF. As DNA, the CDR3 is TGTGCCAGCAGTTACCAGACTATCCGGACAGGGCCAAGTTATGGCTACACCTTC.

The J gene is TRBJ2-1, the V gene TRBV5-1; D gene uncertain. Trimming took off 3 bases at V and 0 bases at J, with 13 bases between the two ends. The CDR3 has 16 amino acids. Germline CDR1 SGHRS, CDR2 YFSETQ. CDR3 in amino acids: CASSSSGTPSYNEQFF. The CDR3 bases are TGCGCCAGCAGCTCCTCGGGTACCCCCTCCTACAATGAGCAGTTCTTC.

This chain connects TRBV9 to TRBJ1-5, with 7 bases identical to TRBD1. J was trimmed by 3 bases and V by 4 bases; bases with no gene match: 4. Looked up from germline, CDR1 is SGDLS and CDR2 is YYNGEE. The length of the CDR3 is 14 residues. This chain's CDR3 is CASSQTGSNQPQHF. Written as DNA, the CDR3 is TGTGCCAGCAGCCAGACAGGGTCCAATCAGCCCCAGCATTTT.

The CDR3 DNA is TGTGCCAGCACCGGACCAGGGTATCAGCCCCAGCATTTT. Its protein product is CASTGPGYQPQHF. The chain is built from TRBV2 and TRBJ1-5; D is possibly TRBD1 (5 bases). Trimming left V 7 bases short and J 5 bases short, with 12 bases between. Germline values: CDR1 SNHLY, CDR2 FYNNEI. There are 13 residues in the CDR3.

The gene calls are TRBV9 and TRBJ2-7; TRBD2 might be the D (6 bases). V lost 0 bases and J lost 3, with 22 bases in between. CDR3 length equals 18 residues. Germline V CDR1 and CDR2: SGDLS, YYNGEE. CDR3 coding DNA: TGTGCCAGCAGCGTAGACCTCCCCGGGGCGGGGAAGCACTACGAGCAGTACTTC. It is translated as CASSVDLPGAGKHYEQYF.